This T cell receptor (beta chain) was documented in a study of blood T cell repertoires in COVID-19. As for the study in general: From the United States, Italy and Spain came samples of acute and convalescent COVID-19. PBMCs, B-cell-depleted T cells, or T cells were the source of the cDNA or gDNA that made up the material.

In the source study's methods: For nucleated cells, counts were estimated from reference gene primer amplification. Sequencing used immunoSEQ multiplex PCR; TCRdb keeps in-frame clones, though not all of them. The D gene and trimming were derived from the DNA, and the V and J assignments and clone size from that table. Of about 180,000 clones in the sample, about 81% are singletons; the top ten hold about 10%. Patients at the Seattle site were enrolled during active infection and followed longitudinally. What was sequenced was peripheral blood. This TCR was sampled from a woman of 80 years or more with COVID-19, enrolled during active disease.

For the CDR3, the DNA is TGTGCCAGCAGCTTATACAGGGGGCCAGGCGAGCAGTACTTC. Translating gives CASSLYRGPGEQYF. The chain is built from TRBV11-1 and TRBJ2-7; TRBD1 aligns across 9 bases. The CDR3 has 14 amino acids. Germline V lookup: CDR1 SGHAT, CDR2 FQDESV (reference sequence). V lost 2 bases, J lost 6 bases, and 5 bases stayed unmatched.